This T cell receptor (beta chain) stems from a study of Ad26.COV2.S vaccination and SARS-CoV-2 variants (dated by TCRdb to about 2021). With respect to the entire study: The specificity and breadth of SARS-CoV-2-reactive T cell receptors after Ad26.COV2.S vaccination were assessed by TCRbeta repertoire sequencing. The TCR-sequenced set comprised approximately 32 samples: around 20 Ad26.COV2.S vaccine recipients, 5 placebo recipients and 8 SARS-CoV-2 convalescent individuals. Beyond this particular receptor, the publication reports: The authors noted that the TCR breadth and depth analyses may have underestimated total T cell responses. Compared with placebo recipients, Ad26.COV2.S recipients showed higher spike-specific TCR breadth (P = 0.0014). Non-spike TCR breadth was comparable between vaccine and placebo recipients, consistent with the vaccine containing only spike. After vaccination, spike-specific CD8+ and CD4+ T cell responses were reported to show substantial breadth.

CDR1 and CDR2 were assigned from the germline V gene as ENHRY and SYGVKD. The CDR3 sequence holds 13 residues, the cysteine and phenylalanine included. The read is trimmed to its CDR3 DNA, 39 bases read in frame from base 1. Cut back by 3 bases and 6 bases, the V and J ends lie 9 bases apart. TCRbeta CDR3 regions were sequenced with the immunoSEQ Assay. After extraction, genomic DNA underwent amplification by bias-controlled multiplex PCR, followed by high-throughput sequencing. The study's processing was this. To quantify the absolute abundance of every unique TCRbeta CDR3 region, sequences were collapsed and filtered. Usable DNA was measured by amplifying reference genes present in all nucleated cells, and TCRbeta template counts were normalized to that usable DNA to estimate T cell fraction. Repertoire TCRs were annotated as SARS-CoV-2-specific when V gene, CDR3 amino acid sequence and J gene were exactly matched to a known reactive TCR set. The reference SARS-CoV-2 TCR set was derived from MIRA and filtered for enrichment in COVID-19-positive ImmuneCODE repertoires, a step that removed public or cross-reactive TCRs. Using the MIRA antigens, annotated TCRs were further analysed by specific ORF or by position within an ORF. Breadth was defined as the number of annotated unique rearrangements divided by the total number of unique productive rearrangements, and depth was defined as the summed frequency of the annotated unique rearrangements. Two-sided Wilcoxon rank-sum tests were used to compare TCR breadth between groups. What TCRdb holds here is the immuneACCESS table cut down to in-frame rearrangements. Part of the clones is not present; checked against another copy, under half of the missing clones reflect an unresolved V gene, and the others are unexplained. The V and J calls and clone size come from that table; D and trimming were worked out from the DNA. The sample includes more than 120,000 clones, with about nine tenths observed a single time. In total, the top ten clones hold about 5% of the sample.

In the case of this clone: Its antigen is currently not known. No much larger clone exists at a distance of one base, and base qualities are not known.

According to the study, the label for this sample's time point signals: individuals recovered from natural SARS-CoV-2 infection. The chain is made from TRBV10-3 and TRBJ2-1; the D gene remains uncertain. The sequenced sample was peripheral blood, obtained after recovery from COVID-19. The sequence was collected from a human donor who had recovered from COVID-19. The sequenced DNA is TGTGCCATCAGTGAATGGAAACGCAATGAGCAGTTCTTC. This sequence encodes CAISEWKRNEQFF.